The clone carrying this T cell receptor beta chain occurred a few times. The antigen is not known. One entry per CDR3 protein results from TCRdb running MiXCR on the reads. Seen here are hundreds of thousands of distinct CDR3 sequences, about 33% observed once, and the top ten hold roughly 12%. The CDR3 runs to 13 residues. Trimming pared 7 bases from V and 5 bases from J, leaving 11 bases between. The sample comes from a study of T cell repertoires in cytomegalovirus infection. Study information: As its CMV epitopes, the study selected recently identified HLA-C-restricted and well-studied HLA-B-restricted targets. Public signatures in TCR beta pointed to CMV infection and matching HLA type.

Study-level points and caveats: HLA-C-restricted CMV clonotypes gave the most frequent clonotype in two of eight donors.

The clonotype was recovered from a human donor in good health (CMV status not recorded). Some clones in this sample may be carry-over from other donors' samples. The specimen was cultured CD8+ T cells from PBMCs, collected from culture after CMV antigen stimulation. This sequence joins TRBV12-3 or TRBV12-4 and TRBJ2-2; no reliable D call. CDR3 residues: CASTDWRTGELFF. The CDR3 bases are TGTGCCAGCACCGACTGGAGAACCGGGGAGCTGTTTTTT.